A selection of T cell receptor beta chains follows, all from one sample in a study of technical replicates of blood from a handful of donors. Using immunoSEQ multiplex PCR, the repertoire was profiled, and TCRdb retains in-frame clones only, with some absent. The data show about 71,000 clones, around nine tenths seen once. Sequences were obtained from T cells isolated from PBMCs. These receptors came from a human donor in good health. Both conserved end residues are part of each CDR3. A D gene is named only where the DNA matches it firmly. Clone size is stated in some rows and not others, as once, few, many or a class when expanded.

V gene,clone size,D gene,J gene,CDR3 DNA,CDR3 protein
TRBV11-2,-,-,TRBJ2-7,TGTGCCAGCAGCGTCCGGGGCTACGAGCAGTACTTC,CASSVRGYEQYF
TRBV11-1,-,-,TRBJ2-2,TGTGCCAGCAGCTTGAGAGGGGAGCTGTTTTTT,CASSLRGELFF
TRBV7-5,-,-,TRBJ1-5,TGTGTCAGAAGCTTCCATTGTCAGACAGATCAGCCCCAGCATTTT,CVRSFHCQTDQPQHF
TRBV2,-,TRBD1,TRBJ2-7,TGTGCCAGCAGTGTACAGGGGGCCTACGAGCAGTACTTC,CASSVQGAYEQYF
TRBV4-3,-,-,TRBJ2-7,TGCGCCAGCAGCCAAAATTTCCCTAGCTCCTACGAGCAGTACTTC,CASSQNFPSSYEQYF
TRBV9,-,TRBD1,TRBJ1-1,TGTGCCAGCAGCGTAGGGACAGGGGGAAGGGGCACTGAAGCTTTCTTT,CASSVGTGGRGTEAFF
TRBV28,-,TRBD1,TRBJ1-5,TGTGCCAGAGGGGACAGTAAGTATAGCAATCAGCCCCAGCATTTT,CARGDSKYSNQPQHF
TRBV5-5,-,-,TRBJ1-2,TGTGCCAGCAGCTTGGCCGGAGACAGCTTCTATGGCTACACCTTC,CASSLAGDSFYGYTF
TRBV29-1,once,-,TRBJ2-7,TGCAGCGCCCAGGGCTCCTACGAGCAGTACTTC,CSAQGSYEQYF
TRBV29-1,-,TRBD2,TRBJ2-1,TGCAGCGTTGAAGATTCCAGCGGGAGGGTCTACAATGAGCAGTTCTTC,CSVEDSSGRVYNEQFF
TRBV6-5,-,-,TRBJ2-2,TGTGCCAGCACCTACGGACTGGCGAACACCGGGGAGCTGTTTTTT,CASTYGLANTGELFF
TRBV7-8,-,TRBD2,TRBJ2-5,TGTGCCAGCAGCCTTGGGATGAGACTAGCGGGAAATCAAGAGACCCAGTACTTC,CASSLGMRLAGNQETQYF
TRBV7-2,-,-,TRBJ1-1,TGTGCCAGCAGCTTAAATTCAGGGTTCACTGAAGCTTTCTTT,CASSLNSGFTEAFF
TRBV7-2,-,TRBD1,TRBJ2-1,TGTGCCAGCCACCACTCGGACAGGGGGCTTTACAATGAGCAGTTCTTC,CASHHSDRGLYNEQFF
TRBV27,-,-,TRBJ1-1,TGTGCCAGCAGTTTGCGGGTTAGTGGCAGGGAAGCTTTCTTT,CASSLRVSGREAFF
TRBV29-1,-,TRBD2,TRBJ2-5,TGCAGCGTTACAGGGACTAGCGGGAGGGCCTGGGAAGAGACCCAGTACTTC,CSVTGTSGRAWEETQYF
TRBV4-3,once,-,TRBJ2-7,TGCGCCAGCAGCCAAGATTCATCCAGGTTCTCCTACGAGCAGTACTTC,CASSQDSSRFSYEQYF
TRBV28,-,TRBD1,TRBJ1-2,TGTGCCAGCATAGGGACAGGTGGTGGCTACACCTTC,CASIGTGGGYTF
TRBV19,-,TRBD1,TRBJ1-1,TGTGCCAGTAGTATCCAGGAGGGGGCTGCCACTGAAGCTTTCTTT,CASSIQEGAATEAFF
TRBV14,-,TRBD2,TRBJ2-7,TGTGCCAGCAGCCAATACCGGACTAGTACTTACGAGCAGTACTTC,CASSQYRTSTYEQYF
TRBV10-2,-,TRBD1,TRBJ2-4,TGCGCCAGCAGAGGACAGGGGGGGGACATTCAGTACTTC,CASRGQGGDIQYF
TRBV11-3,-,-,TRBJ2-1,TGTGCCAGCAGCTTAACTGACAGGGAGGATGAGCAGTTCTTC,CASSLTDREDEQFF
TRBV15,-,-,TRBJ1-5,TGTGCCACCAGCAGGAGCAGGGGTATATATCAGCCCCAGCATTTT,CATSRSRGIYQPQHF
TRBV7-9,-,-,TRBJ2-7,TGTGCCAGCAGCTTAAAAGGCGGCCTAAGCTCCTACGAGCAGTACTTC,CASSLKGGLSSYEQYF
TRBV6-5,once,TRBD1,TRBJ1-5,TGTGCCAGCAAAGTGGACAGGGGGCGGAATCAGCCCCAGCATTTT,CASKVDRGRNQPQHF
TRBV27,-,TRBD1,TRBJ1-2,TGTGCCAGCACCCCGGGACAGGGAGGGGACTATGGCTACACCTTC,CASTPGQGGDYGYTF
TRBV7-8,-,TRBD2,TRBJ2-1,TGTGCCAGCAGCGACCAACTAGCGGGAGTCGGGAATGAGCAGTTCTTC,CASSDQLAGVGNEQFF
TRBV7-2,-,-,TRBJ2-5,TGTGCCAGCAGCTTAGTCCCGGGGCAAGAGACCCAGTACTTC,CASSLVPGQETQYF
TRBV5-1,-,TRBD1,TRBJ2-7,TGCGCCAGCAGCTACCACACCGGGACAGGGAGCGGCGAGCAGTACTTC,CASSYHTGTGSGEQYF
TRBV5-8,-,-,TRBJ2-5,TGTGCCAGCATCAGGCGAGAGGGCCTTGAGACCCAGTACTTC,CASIRREGLETQYF
TRBV5-1,-,-,TRBJ2-2,TGCGCCAGCAGCTCCGGGACTTACACCGGGGAGCTGTTTTTT,CASSSGTYTGELFF
TRBV6-1,-,TRBD2,TRBJ2-1,TGTGCCAGCAGTGAACATGGCGGGAGGGCCGGGGAGCAGTTCTTC,CASSEHGGRAGEQFF
TRBV20-1,medium-sized,-,TRBJ1-3,TGCAGCGCGAAACGGGGAAACACCATATATTTT,CSAKRGNTIYF
TRBV7-3,-,-,TRBJ2-2,TGTGCCAGCAGCTCCAGCGGAACCGGGGAGCTGTTTTTT,CASSSSGTGELFF
TRBV27,-,-,TRBJ2-2,TGTGCCAGCAGTTCCTACACCGGGGAGCTGTTTTTT,CASSSYTGELFF
TRBV7-3,once,TRBD1,TRBJ1-2,TGTGCCAGCAGCTTAAATCCGACAGGGGACTATGGCTACACCTTC,CASSLNPTGDYGYTF
TRBV11-3,-,TRBD2,TRBJ2-1,TGTGCCAGCAGCTACCGACTAGCGGAGGCCTACAATGAGCAGTTCTTC,CASSYRLAEAYNEQFF
TRBV27,-,TRBD1,TRBJ2-7,TGTGCCAGTGGCCGGGACAGGGGGCACGAGCAGTACTTC,CASGRDRGHEQYF
TRBV19,-,-,TRBJ1-2,TGTGCCAGTACTGCAGGACTCCTCTATGGCTACACCTTC,CASTAGLLYGYTF
TRBV28,-,TRBD1,TRBJ1-1,TGTGCCAGCAGTTTATCGGGACAGGAGGCTTTCTTT,CASSLSGQEAFF
TRBV28,-,TRBD1,TRBJ2-1,TGTGCCAGCAGTTTCCCAGGGGGCCGTGGGAATGAGCAGTTCTTC,CASSFPGGRGNEQFF
TRBV5-4,-,-,TRBJ2-7,TGTGCCAGCAGCAACGGACTGGGATCGGGAGTATTAGTCAACGAGCAGTACTTC,CASSNGLGSGVLVNEQYF
TRBV5-1,-,TRBD2,TRBJ2-1,TGCGCCAGCAGCTTACTAGCGGGCCTCTCCTACAATGAGCTGTTCTTC,CASSLLAGLSYNELFF
TRBV9,-,-,TRBJ2-7,TGTGCCAGCAGCGTTTCGGCCGACAGCACCTACGAGCAGTACTTC,CASSVSADSTYEQYF
TRBV27,-,-,TRBJ1-3,TGTGCCAGCAGACGACAGGCAGAAGGAAACACCATATATTTT,CASRRQAEGNTIYF
TRBV5-1,-,-,TRBJ1-2,TGCGCCAGCAGCTTCGGGACTAACTATGGCTACACCTTC,CASSFGTNYGYTF
TRBV5-8,-,TRBD2,TRBJ2-7,TGTGCCAGCAGCTTTAGCGGGATGGTCTCCTACGAGCAGTACTTC,CASSFSGMVSYEQYF
TRBV15,-,TRBD1,TRBJ1-5,TGTGCCACCAGCAGGGACAGGGTCGAACAGCCCCAGCATTTT,CATSRDRVEQPQHF
TRBV4-3,-,TRBD2,TRBJ2-5,TGCGCCAGCAGCCATGACCTAGCGGGAGAACTGCGAGAGACCCAGTACTTC,CASSHDLAGELRETQYF
TRBV11-3,few,-,TRBJ2-7,TGTGCCAGCAGCGGACAAAATAGCTACGAGCAGTACTTC,CASSGQNSYEQYF
TRBV28,-,-,TRBJ2-5,TGTGCCAGCCGAGGGTGGAGTAGGGAGACCCAGTACTTC,CASRGWSRETQYF
TRBV19,-,-,TRBJ1-1,TGTGCCAGTAGTATGCGAGTATTCGGTGAAGCTTTCTTT,CASSMRVFGEAFF
TRBV28,-,-,TRBJ2-7,TGTGCCAGCAGTGGGAGGGGGGACACTTCCTACGAGCAGTACTTC,CASSGRGDTSYEQYF
TRBV27,-,-,TRBJ2-3,TGTGCCAGCAGTCCACAAATCTCAATACCCACAGATACGCAGTATTTT,CASSPQISIPTDTQYF
TRBV27,-,-,TRBJ2-1,TGTGCCAGCAGTTATGACAGTTACAATGAGCAGTTCTTC,CASSYDSYNEQFF